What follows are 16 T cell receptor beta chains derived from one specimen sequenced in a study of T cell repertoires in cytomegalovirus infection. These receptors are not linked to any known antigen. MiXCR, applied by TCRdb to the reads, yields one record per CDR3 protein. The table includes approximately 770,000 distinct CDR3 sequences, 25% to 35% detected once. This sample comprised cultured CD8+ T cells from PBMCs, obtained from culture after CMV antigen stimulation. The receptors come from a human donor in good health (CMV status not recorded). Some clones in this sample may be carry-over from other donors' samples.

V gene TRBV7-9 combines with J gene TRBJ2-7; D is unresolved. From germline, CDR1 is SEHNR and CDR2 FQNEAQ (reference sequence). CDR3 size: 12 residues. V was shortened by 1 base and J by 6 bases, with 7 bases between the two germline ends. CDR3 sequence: CASSLEGSEQYV. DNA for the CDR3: TGTGCCAGCAGCTTAGAAGGGTCCGAGCAGTACGTC.

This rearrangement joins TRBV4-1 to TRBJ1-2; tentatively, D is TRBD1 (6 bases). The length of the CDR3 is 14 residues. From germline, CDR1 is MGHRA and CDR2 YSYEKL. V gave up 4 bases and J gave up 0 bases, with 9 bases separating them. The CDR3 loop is CASSLWTANYGYTF. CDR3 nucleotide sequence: TGCGCCAGCAGCCTGTGGACAGCTAACTATGGCTACACCTTC.

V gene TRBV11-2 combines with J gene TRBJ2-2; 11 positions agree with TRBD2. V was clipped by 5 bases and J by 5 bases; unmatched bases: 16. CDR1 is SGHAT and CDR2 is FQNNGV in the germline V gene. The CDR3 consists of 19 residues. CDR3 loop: CASSIHLAGGPGGTGELFF. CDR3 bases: TGTGCCAGCAGCATCCACTTAGCGGGGGGGCCAGGTGGTACCGGGGAGCTGTTTTTT.

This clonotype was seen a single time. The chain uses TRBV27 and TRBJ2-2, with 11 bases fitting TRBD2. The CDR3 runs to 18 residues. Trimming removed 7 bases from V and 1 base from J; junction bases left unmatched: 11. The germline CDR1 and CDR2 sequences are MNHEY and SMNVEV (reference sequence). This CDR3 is CASIDSGGVVLNTGELFF. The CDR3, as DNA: TGTGCCAGCATCGATAGCGGGGGGGTAGTTCTGAACACCGGGGAGCTGTTTTTT.

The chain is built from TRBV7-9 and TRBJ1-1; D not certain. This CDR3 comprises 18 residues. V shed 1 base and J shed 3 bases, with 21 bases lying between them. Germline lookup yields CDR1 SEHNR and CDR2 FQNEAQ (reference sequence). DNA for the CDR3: TGTGCCAGCAGCTTAGGTTGGCCGGGCCCCAAAGGTTACACTGAAGCTTTCTTT. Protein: CASSLGWPGPKGYTEAFF. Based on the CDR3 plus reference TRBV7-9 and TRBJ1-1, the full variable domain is DTGVSQNPRHKITKRGQNVTFRCDPISEHNRLYWYRQTLGQGPEFLTYFQNEAQLEKSRLLSDRFSAERPKGSFSTLEIQRTEQGDSAMYLCASSLGWPGPKGYTEAFFGQGTRLTVV.

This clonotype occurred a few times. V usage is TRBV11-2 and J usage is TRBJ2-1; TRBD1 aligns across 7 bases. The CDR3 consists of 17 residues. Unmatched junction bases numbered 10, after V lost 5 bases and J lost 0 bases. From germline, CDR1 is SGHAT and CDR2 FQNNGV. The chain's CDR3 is CASSPWTGVNSYNEQFF. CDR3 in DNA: TGTGCCAGCAGCCCATGGACAGGAGTAAACTCCTACAATGAGCAGTTCTTC. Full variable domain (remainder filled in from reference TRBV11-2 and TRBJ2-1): EAGVAQSPRYKIIEKRQSVAFWCNPISGHATLYWYQQILGQGPKLLIQFQNNGVVDDSQLPKDRFSAERLKGVDSTLKIQPAKLEDSAVYLCASSPWTGVNSYNEQFFGPGTRLTVL.

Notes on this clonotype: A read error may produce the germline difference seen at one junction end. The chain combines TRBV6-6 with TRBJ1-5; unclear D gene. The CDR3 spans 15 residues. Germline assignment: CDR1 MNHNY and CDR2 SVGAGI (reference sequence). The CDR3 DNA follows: TGTGCCAGCAGTTACTCCGGCGGGAGCAAACAGCCCCAGCATTTT. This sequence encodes CASSYSGGSKQPQHF.

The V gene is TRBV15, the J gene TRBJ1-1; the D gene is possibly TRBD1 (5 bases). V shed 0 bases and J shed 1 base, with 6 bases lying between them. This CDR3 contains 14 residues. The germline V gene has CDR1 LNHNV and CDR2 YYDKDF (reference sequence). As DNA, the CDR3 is TGTGCCACCAGCAGAGACAGGGAGAACACTGAAGCTTTCTTT. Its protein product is CATSRDRENTEAFF. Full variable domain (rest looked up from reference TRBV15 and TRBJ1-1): DAMVIQNPRYQVTQFGKPVTLSCSQTLNHNVMYWYQQKSSQAPKLLFHYYDKDFNNEADTPDNFQSRRPNTSFCFLDIRSPGLGDTAMYLCATSRDRENTEAFFGQGTRLTVV.

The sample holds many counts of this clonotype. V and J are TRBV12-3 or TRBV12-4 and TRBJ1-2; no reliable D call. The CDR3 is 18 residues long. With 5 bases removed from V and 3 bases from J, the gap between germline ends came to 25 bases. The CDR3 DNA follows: TGTGCCAGCAGTCTAGGCCCTGAGGCCCGTCGGTCTGACTATGGCTACACCTTC. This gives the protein CASSLGPEARRSDYGYTF.

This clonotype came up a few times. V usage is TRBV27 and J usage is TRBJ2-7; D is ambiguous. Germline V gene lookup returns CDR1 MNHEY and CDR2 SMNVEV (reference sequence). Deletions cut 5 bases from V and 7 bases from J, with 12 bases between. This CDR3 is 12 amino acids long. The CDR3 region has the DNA TGTGCCAGCAGTGCGCCGGGTATTGAGCAGTACTTC. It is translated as CASSAPGIEQYF.

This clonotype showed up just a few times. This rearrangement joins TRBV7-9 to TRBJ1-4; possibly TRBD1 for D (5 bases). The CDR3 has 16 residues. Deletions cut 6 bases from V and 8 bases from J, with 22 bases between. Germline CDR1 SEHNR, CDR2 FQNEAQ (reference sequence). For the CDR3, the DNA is TGTGCCAGCAGTTTAACAGAGGGGCCTTCGTGGGAAAAACTGTTTTTT. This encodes CASSLTEGPSWEKLFF.

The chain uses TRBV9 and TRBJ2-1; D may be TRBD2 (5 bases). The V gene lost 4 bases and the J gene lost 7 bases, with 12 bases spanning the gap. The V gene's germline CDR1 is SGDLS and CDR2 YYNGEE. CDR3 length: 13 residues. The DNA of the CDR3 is TGTGCCAGCAGCCCCTCCGGCGGGAATGAGCAGTTCTTC. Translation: CASSPSGGNEQFF.

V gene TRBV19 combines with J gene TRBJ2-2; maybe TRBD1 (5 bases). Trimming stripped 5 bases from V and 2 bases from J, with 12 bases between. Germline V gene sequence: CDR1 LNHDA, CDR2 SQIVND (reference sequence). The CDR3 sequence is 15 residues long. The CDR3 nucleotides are TGTGCCAGTAGTTCGACACAGGTCAACACCGGGGAGCTGTTTTTT. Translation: CASSSTQVNTGELFF. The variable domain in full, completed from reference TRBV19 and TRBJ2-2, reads DGGITQSPKYLFRKEGQNVTLSCEQNLNHDAMYWYRQDPGQGLRLIYYSQIVNDFQKGDIAEGYSVSREKKESFPLTVTSAQKNPTAFYLCASSSTQVNTGELFFGEGSRLTVL.

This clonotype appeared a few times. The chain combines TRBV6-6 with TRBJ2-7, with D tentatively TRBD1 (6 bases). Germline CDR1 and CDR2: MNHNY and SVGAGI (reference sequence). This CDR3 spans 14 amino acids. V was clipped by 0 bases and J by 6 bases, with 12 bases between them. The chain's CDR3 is CASSYSEQGSEQYV. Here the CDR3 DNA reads TGTGCCAGCAGTTACTCCGAACAGGGTTCCGAGCAGTACGTC.

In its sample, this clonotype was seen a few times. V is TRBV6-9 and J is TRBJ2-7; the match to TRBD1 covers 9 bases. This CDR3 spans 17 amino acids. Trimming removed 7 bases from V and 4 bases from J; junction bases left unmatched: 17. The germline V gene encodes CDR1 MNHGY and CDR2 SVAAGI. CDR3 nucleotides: TGTGCCAGCAACCAACACCGGGACAGGGTCCCTATGTACGAGCAGTACGTC. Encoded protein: CASNQHRDRVPMYEQYV.

The CDR3 DNA sequence: TGCAGTGCTAGACTTACCCGGACAGGGAATAGCAATCAGCCCCAGCATTTT. It translates to CSARLTRTGNSNQPQHF. This rearrangement joins TRBV20-1 to TRBJ1-5; TRBD1 agrees at 8 bases. The CDR3 contains 17 residues. V shed 2 bases and J 0 bases; nucleotides not matched to a gene: 9. Germline assignment: CDR1 DFQATT and CDR2 SNEGSKA (reference sequence).